Here is one T cell receptor beta chain with its context. Its antigen is undetermined. The source of the sample is a study of blood T cells in healthy people across ages. Study-level results: Per million T cells, TCR beta diversity dropped about linearly as age rose.

It was with a sample-barcoded 5' primer and a J-beta primer mix that a second PCR of roughly 6 to 12 cycles was run. A 12-random-nucleotide template-switch adaptor tagged each cDNA molecule. TCRdb re-derived calls from the 5' RACE reads in MiXCR, one entry per CDR3 protein. In the table there are about 1.8 million distinct CDR3 sequences, less than 50% of which are singletons. This receptor was identified in a woman in her forties in good health. Sequences were obtained from blood.

The CDR3 is CASSLLDCEQFF. DNA of the CDR3: TGTGCCAGCAGCTTATTAGACTGTGAGCAGTTCTTC. The rearrangement uses TRBV7-2 and TRBJ2-1, with no clear D. Germline V gene data show CDR1 as SGHTA and CDR2 as FQGNSA. Trimming took 2 bases from V and 9 from J, leaving 8 bases between them. The CDR3 is made up of 12 amino acids.